This T cell receptor beta chain was retrieved from a study of T-cell reconstitution after alpha-beta-depleted transplantation in children. The CDR3 extends over 14 amino acids. Germline CDR1 SGHAT, CDR2 FQNNGV. V gave up 0 bases and J gave up 6 bases, with 12 bases separating them. Using unique molecular identifiers, the investigators prepared the TCRbeta library. TCRdb reanalysed the PCR reads using MiXCR and keeps one entry per CDR3 protein. The repertoire holds 200,000 to 250,000 distinct CDR3 sequences, with 8% to 10% as singletons. The receptor's source is a human donor who donated a stem cell graft to a child with acute lymphoblastic leukemia. The sample in question was PBMCs from the stem cell graft donor, obtained from the stem cell graft. The V call is TRBV11-2, the J call TRBJ2-7; D might be TRBD1 (5 bases). The CDR3 reads CASSLDAAGFEQYF. The CDR3 bases are TGTGCCAGCAGCTTAGACGCCGCAGGGTTCGAGCAGTACTTC. The full variable domain, rest sourced from reference TRBV11-2 and TRBJ2-7, is EAGVAQSPRYKIIEKRQSVAFWCNPISGHATLYWYQQILGQGPKLLIQFQNNGVVDDSQLPKDRFSAERLKGVDSTLKIQPAKLEDSAVYLCASSLDAAGFEQYFGPGTRLTVT.